One and the same sample provided the 5 T cell receptor beta chains below, sequenced in a study of blood T cell repertoires in COVID-19. Method: immunoSEQ multiplex PCR; TCRdb's copy keeps in-frame clones and lacks some. The sample holds 150,000 to 200,000 clones; around four fifths are singletons and the top ten take 17%. What was sequenced was PBMCs or T cells enriched from blood (not recorded which). Every receptor here comes from a woman aged 45-65 years who had recovered from COVID-19.

The CDR3 sequence is CASSSTGELFF. CDR3 DNA: TGTGCCAGCAGTTCGACCGGGGAGCTGTTTTTT. V usage is TRBV27 and J usage is TRBJ2-2, with D hard to call. CDR3 length equals 11 residues. Germline CDR1 and CDR2: MNHEY and SMNVEV (reference sequence). The V gene lost 4 bases and the J gene lost 5 bases, with 2 bases spanning the gap.

This sequence joins TRBV20-1 and TRBJ2-1; 7 bases map to TRBD2. With V trimmed by 3 bases and J by 0 bases, 5 bases remained unmatched. CDR3 size: 15 residues. The germline CDR1 and CDR2 sequences are DFQATT and SNEGSKA (reference sequence). The CDR3 sequence: CSASLGEGSYNEQFF. The CDR3 DNA sequence: TGCAGTGCTAGTTTGGGGGAGGGCTCCTACAATGAGCAGTTCTTC.

The genes are TRBV29-1 and TRBJ2-1; a weak D match, TRBD1 (5 bases). V shed 5 bases and J shed 12 bases, with 20 bases lying between them. CDR1 is SQVTM, CDR2 ANQGSEA, per germline. The CDR3 extends over 13 amino acids. As DNA, the CDR3 is TGCAGCGTTCGGGTCAGGGAAGGGTTGTGGCAGTTCTTC. It translates to CSVRVREGLWQFF.

The chain combines TRBV7-2 with TRBJ2-1; the D gene is possibly TRBD1 (5 bases). Trimming shortened V by 5 bases and J by 7 bases, and 21 bases separated the two germline ends. CDR3 size: 16 residues. Germline V gives CDR1 SGHTA, CDR2 FQGNSA. CDR3 loop: CASSASWGGGRNEQFF. In nucleotides, the CDR3 is TGTGCCAGCAGCGCCTCATGGGGCGGCGGCAGGAATGAGCAGTTCTTC.

Here the CDR3 reads CASSDGYREGQPQHF. For the CDR3, the DNA is TGTGCCAGCAGCGACGGCTACAGGGAAGGACAGCCCCAGCATTTT. V usage is TRBV9 and J usage is TRBJ1-5; weak D call: TRBD1 (6 bases). V shed 3 bases and J shed 7 bases, with 17 bases lying between them. Germline V lookup: CDR1 SGDLS, CDR2 YYNGEE. CDR3 length equals 15 residues. Full variable domain (rest looked up from reference TRBV9 and TRBJ1-5): DSGVTQTPKHLITATGQRVTLRCSPRSGDLSVYWYQQSLDQGLQFLIQYYNGEERAKGNILERFSAQQFPDLHSELNLSSLELGDSALYFCASSDGYREGQPQHFGDGTRLSIL.